Listed below are T cell receptor beta chains from one sample, sequenced in a study of human T cells and chemical hapten exposure. Via MiXCR, TCRdb re-called the RACE reads, giving one row per CDR3 protein. This sample has approximately 95,000 distinct CDR3 sequences, with over 10% found just once. The sequencing here drew on whole blood, taken in connection with sensitization to the hapten diphenylcyclopropenone (DPC). These receptors all stem from a woman between 40 and 55 years old with alopecia areata. Some clones in this sample may be carry-over from other donors' samples. Each CDR3 is given with its conserved first and last residue. A D gene is named only where the DNA matches it firmly. Rows give clone size only sometimes, using once, few, many, or a class for an expanded clone.

TRBV7-9,TRBJ2-7,.,.,CASSRQGGTPSYEQYF,TGTGCCAGCAGTCGGCAAGGAGGGACACCCTCCTACGAGCAGTACTTC
TRBV29-1,TRBJ2-7,few,TRBD2,CSVEDRAGGSSYEQYF,TGCAGCGTTGAAGACCGAGCGGGAGGGAGCTCCTACGAGCAGTACTTC
TRBV18,TRBJ1-5,many,TRBD1,CASSPDRNQPQHF,TGTGCCAGCTCACCGGACAGGAATCAGCCCCAGCATTTT
TRBV14,TRBJ2-2,few,.,CASSQVIKTGELFF,TGTGCCAGCAGCCAAGTAATTAAAACCGGGGAGCTGTTTTTT
TRBV4-2,TRBJ1-1,.,TRBD1,CASSQTMDRGSAFF,TGTGCCAGCAGCCAAACCATGGACAGGGGATCGGCTTTCTTT
TRBV29-1,TRBJ1-1,.,.,CSVAVNEAFF,TGCAGCGTTGCGGTGAATGAAGCTTTCTTT
TRBV20-1,TRBJ2-7,.,TRBD2,CSARFSGVSYEQYF,TGCAGTGCTAGATTTAGCGGGGTCTCCTACGAGCAGTACTTC
TRBV20-1,TRBJ2-7,many,.,CSARGSSYEQYF,TGCAGTGCTAGAGGAAGCTCCTACGAGCAGTACTTC
TRBV7-2,TRBJ2-1,.,TRBD2,CASSLAPGLAGGKQRNEQFF,TGTGCCAGCAGCTTAGCGCCGGGACTAGCGGGGGGAAAACAACGCAATGAGCAGTTCTTC
TRBV11-2,TRBJ1-1,.,.,CASSLEGFGPGKDTEAFF,TGTGCCAGCAGCTTAGAAGGATTCGGTCCAGGGAAGGACACTGAAGCTTTCTTT
TRBV5-4,TRBJ2-1,.,TRBD2,CASSRIAGVGNEQFF,TGTGCCAGCAGCAGAATAGCGGGAGTGGGTAATGAGCAGTTCTTC
TRBV14,TRBJ2-3,few,.,CASSQDPGRGGTDTQYF,TGTGCCAGCAGCCAAGATCCGGGGCGCGGGGGCACAGATACGCAGTATTTT
TRBV20-1,TRBJ2-1,.,TRBD2,CSARDKTSGSYNEQFF,TGCAGTGCTAGAGATAAAACTAGCGGGTCCTACAATGAGCAGTTCTTC
TRBV5-6,TRBJ1-5,many,.,CASSLPGGQPQHF,TGTGCCAGCAGCCTTCCGGGCGGTCAGCCCCAGCATTTT
TRBV7-2,TRBJ1-5,few,.,CASNPVGSNQPQHF,TGTGCCAGCAACCCCGTGGGAAGCAATCAGCCCCAGCATTTT
TRBV30,TRBJ1-1,.,.,CAWNGVSLNTEAFF,TGTGCCTGGAATGGGGTCAGTCTGAACACTGAAGCTTTCTTT
TRBV15,TRBJ2-3,many,.,CATSREAGSTDTQYF,TGTGCCACCAGCAGAGAGGCGGGAAGCACAGATACGCAGTATTTT
TRBV20-1,TRBJ2-1,many,TRBD2,CSASPLAGVLNEQFF,TGCAGTGCTAGCCCACTAGCGGGAGTTCTAAATGAGCAGTTCTTC
TRBV6-2/TRBV6-3,TRBJ2-6,.,.,CASSSWPGGSGANVLTF,TGTGCCAGCAGTTCGTGGCCTGGAGGCTCTGGGGCCAACGTCCTGACTTTC
TRBV6-2/TRBV6-3,TRBJ2-7,many,.,CASRSGASYEQYF,TGTGCCAGCAGATCAGGGGCCTCCTACGAGCAGTACTTC
TRBV29-1,TRBJ2-1,.,TRBD2,CSVDRPGLAGALEQFF,TGCAGCGTCGACAGACCGGGACTAGCGGGAGCACTTGAGCAGTTCTTC
TRBV7-2,TRBJ1-1,many,.,CASSLVGPGEAFF,TGTGCCAGCAGCTTAGTAGGACCCGGTGAAGCTTTCTTT
TRBV2,TRBJ1-5,.,.,CASSILLQATISNQPQHF,TGTGCCAGCAGTATTCTTTTACAGGCGACTATCAGCAATCAGCCCCAGCATTTT
TRBV18,TRBJ1-6,many,.,CASSLRDGDNSPLHF,TGTGCCAGCTCACTAAGGGACGGGGATAATTCACCCCTCCACTTT
TRBV28,TRBJ1-5,.,.,CASSLFSAGNQPQHF,TGTGCCAGCAGTTTATTTTCCGCAGGCAATCAGCCCCAGCATTTT
TRBV10-2,TRBJ2-2,few,TRBD2,CASSPTSGVANTGELFF,TGCGCCAGCAGTCCGACTAGCGGAGTCGCGAACACCGGGGAGCTGTTTTTT
TRBV12-3/TRBV12-4,TRBJ2-6,.,.,CASNIMGAGANVLTF,TGTGCCAGCAACATCATGGGGGCGGGGGCCAACGTCCTGACTTTC
TRBV20-1,TRBJ2-7,many,.,CSAADSRGSYEQYF,TGCAGTGCAGCAGACTCGCGGGGCTCCTACGAGCAGTACTTC
TRBV12-3/TRBV12-4,TRBJ2-5,few,.,CASRPGEETQYF,TGTGCCAGCAGACCAGGGGAAGAGACCCAGTACTTC
TRBV7-9,TRBJ2-5,many,TRBD1,CASSPGQAGETQYF,TGTGCCAGCAGCCCGGGACAGGCGGGAGAGACCCAGTACTTC
TRBV12-3/TRBV12-4,TRBJ1-2,.,.,CASSQHEHGYTF,TGTGCCAGCAGCCAACATGAACATGGCTACACCTTC
TRBV3-1,TRBJ2-1,.,.,CASSQGSNPYNEQFF,TGTGCCAGCAGCCAAGGGTCAAACCCCTACAATGAGCAGTTCTTC
TRBV10-3,TRBJ2-7,few,.,CVISGTPSYEQYF,TGTGTCATCAGTGGGACACCGTCCTACGAGCAGTACTTC
TRBV20-1,TRBJ2-5,.,.,CSAREPGWQETQYF,TGCAGTGCTAGAGAACCAGGGTGGCAAGAGACCCAGTACTTC
TRBV11-2,TRBJ1-2,.,.,CASATPHEGGGYTF,TGTGCCAGCGCAACCCCCCATGAAGGGGGAGGCTACACCTTC
TRBV4-3,TRBJ2-7,.,.,CASSQGDGPSYEQYF,TGCGCCAGCAGCCAAGGGGACGGCCCGTCCTACGAGCAGTACTTC
TRBV13,TRBJ1-6,many,.,CASSLGAGSYNSPLHF,TGTGCCAGCAGCTTAGGGGCTGGCTCCTATAATTCACCCCTCCACTTT
TRBV5-1,TRBJ1-2,few,.,CASSFAPPGWQTSVDGYTF,TGCGCCAGCAGCTTTGCTCCCCCCGGGTGGCAGACTTCTGTAGATGGCTACACCTTC
TRBV7-9,TRBJ1-1,many,TRBD1,CASSLTGVTEAFF,TGTGCCAGCAGCTTGACAGGGGTCACTGAAGCTTTCTTT
TRBV6-2/TRBV6-3,TRBJ1-5,.,.,CASSYPTGARNQPQHF,TGTGCCAGCAGTTACCCAACGGGGGCCCGCAATCAGCCCCAGCATTTT